This T cell receptor beta chain appears in the sequencing data of a study of T-cell memory formation after mild COVID-19. Study-level results: Most CD4+ clones that shrank were in CM and EM, while CD8+ ones turned up in EMRA. Contracting clones, day 15 to 85, had balanced CD4/CD8, and later expanders favored CD4+.

The V gene's germline CDR1 is LNHNV and CDR2 YYDKDF (reference sequence). CDR3 size: 18 residues. V was pared by 0 bases and J by 4 bases, with 12 bases of the junction left unmatched. Notes on this clonotype: What it binds is unknown.

TCRdb ran MiXCR on the 5' RACE reads and lists one entry per CDR3 protein. The sample includes under 250,000 distinct CDR3 sequences, roughly a tenth of them seen just once. The sequence came from a man in his late teens or twenties who had mild COVID-19 (a few samples of this study predate the infection). Cell type and time point are not known. Material for sequencing was PBMCs or a T cell subset sorted from them (not recorded which). The rearrangement uses TRBV15 and TRBJ1-5, with TRBD1 matching over 7 bases. The CDR3 spells CATSRDYGNRGLNQPQHF. The CDR3 coding sequence is TGTGCCACCAGCAGAGATTACGGAAACAGGGGATTGAATCAGCCCCAGCATTTT.